This TCR beta chain was captured in a study of blood T cell repertoires in COVID-19. This clone occurred once. In the original processing: For nucleated cells, counts were estimated from reference gene primer amplification. Generated by immunoSEQ multiplex PCR, the TCRdb table keeps only in-frame clones and is missing some. V and J calls and clone size follow that table, whereas D and trimming were derived from the DNA. The data contain roughly 110,000 clones, over 80% of them singletons. CDR3 size: 9 residues. V lost 7 bases, J lost 7 bases, and 5 bases lay in between. CDR1 is DFQATT, CDR2 SNEGSKA, per germline (reference sequence).

J is TRBJ1-5 and V is TRBV20-1; D call uncertain. The specimen sequenced was peripheral blood. The source is a woman aged 45-60 years with acute or convalescent COVID-19. For the CDR3, the DNA is TGCAGTGTCGGGCAGCCCCAGCATTTT. Translation gives CSVGQPQHF.